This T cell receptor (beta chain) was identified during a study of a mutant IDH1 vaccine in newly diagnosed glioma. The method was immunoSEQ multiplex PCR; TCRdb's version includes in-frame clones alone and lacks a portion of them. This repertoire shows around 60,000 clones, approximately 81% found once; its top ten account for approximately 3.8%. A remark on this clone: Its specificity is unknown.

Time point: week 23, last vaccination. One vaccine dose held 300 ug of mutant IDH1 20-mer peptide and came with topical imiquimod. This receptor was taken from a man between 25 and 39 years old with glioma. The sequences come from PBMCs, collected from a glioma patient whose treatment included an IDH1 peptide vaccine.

CDR3 amino acids: CASSLGGGGQYF. In DNA, the CDR3 is TGTGCCAGCAGTCTGGGGGGGGGCGGCCAGTACTTC. The chain is built from TRBV6-5 and TRBJ2-7, with a possible D match to TRBD2 (7 bases). Germline-derived CDR1 and CDR2 are MNHEY and SVGAGI. V was shortened by 5 bases and J by 10 bases, with 15 bases between the two germline ends. CDR3 length equals 12 residues.